This T cell receptor (beta chain) originates from a study of blood T cells in healthy people across ages. Germline-derived CDR1 and CDR2 are LGHNA and YNFKEQ. V was cut by 0 bases and J by 7 bases, with 16 bases left in between. The CDR3 consists of 17 residues. A sample-barcoded 5' primer and a J-beta primer mix were used in a second PCR of roughly 6 to 11 cycles. TCRdb reanalysed the 5' RACE reads using MiXCR and keeps one entry per CDR3 protein. The sample contains 780,000 or so distinct CDR3 sequences, just under 25% of which appear only once. This clonotype was detected only a few times. These data were also reused for a study on T cells of mothers and their children.

V usage is TRBV4-2 and J usage is TRBJ1-6; perhaps TRBD1 as D (6 bases). The specimen sequenced was blood. The clonotype was recovered from a boy under 18 in good health. CDR3 DNA: TGTGCCAGCAGCCAAGATCTGGGGGGCGCGAAAAATTCACCCCTCCACTTT. Protein: CASSQDLGGAKNSPLHF.